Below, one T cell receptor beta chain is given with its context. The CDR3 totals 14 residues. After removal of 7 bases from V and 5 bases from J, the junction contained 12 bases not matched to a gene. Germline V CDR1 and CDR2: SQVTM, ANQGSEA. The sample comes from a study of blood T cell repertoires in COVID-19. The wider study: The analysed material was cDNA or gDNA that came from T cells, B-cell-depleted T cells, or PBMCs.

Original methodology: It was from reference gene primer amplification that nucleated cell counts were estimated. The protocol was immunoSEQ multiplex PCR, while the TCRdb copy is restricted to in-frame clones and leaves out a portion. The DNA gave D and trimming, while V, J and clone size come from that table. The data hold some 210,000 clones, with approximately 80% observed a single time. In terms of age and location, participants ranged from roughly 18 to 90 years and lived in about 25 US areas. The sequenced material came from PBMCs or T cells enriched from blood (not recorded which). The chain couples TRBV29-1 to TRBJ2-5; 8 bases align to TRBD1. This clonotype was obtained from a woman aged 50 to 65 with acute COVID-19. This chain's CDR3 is CSAPDRVARETQYF. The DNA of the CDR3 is TGCAGCGCCCCGGACAGGGTAGCGCGGGAGACCCAGTACTTC.